This T cell receptor (beta chain) was sequenced in a study of CXCR3-negative and CXCR3-positive naive CD8 T cells. Study-wide background: Sequencing yielded some 150 million TRB reads, roughly 1.5 +/- 0.3 million per library. General study points: TRB CDR3 hydrophobicity was greater in CXCR3-positive naive cells than in CXCR3-negative naive cells. Diversity in memory CD8+ cells fell much lower than the comparably high levels seen in both naive subsets.

Researchers prepared the TRB cDNA libraries using 5' RACE with UMI labels. One entry per CDR3 protein, without DNA, is what TCRdb gives after re-calling the 5' RACE reads. Listed are around 63,000 distinct CDR3 sequences; 4% to 5.5% falls within the top ten. To note about this clonotype: As yet, its antigen is unknown.

The sequenced material came from naive CXCR3+ CD8+ T cells from blood. Subset given: CD45RO-CCR7+CD27+CD95- naive CD8+ T cells expressing CXCR3 (TNR3+). This sequence was found in a human donor in good health. Some clones in this sample may be carry-over from other donors' samples.

CDR3 region: CASSLLEGANEKLFF. The chain uses TRBV7-9 and TRBJ1-4; there is no DNA to check the TCRdb D call of TRBD1. The CDR3 is 15 amino acids. The germline CDR1 and CDR2 sequences are SEHNR and FQNEAQ (reference sequence).